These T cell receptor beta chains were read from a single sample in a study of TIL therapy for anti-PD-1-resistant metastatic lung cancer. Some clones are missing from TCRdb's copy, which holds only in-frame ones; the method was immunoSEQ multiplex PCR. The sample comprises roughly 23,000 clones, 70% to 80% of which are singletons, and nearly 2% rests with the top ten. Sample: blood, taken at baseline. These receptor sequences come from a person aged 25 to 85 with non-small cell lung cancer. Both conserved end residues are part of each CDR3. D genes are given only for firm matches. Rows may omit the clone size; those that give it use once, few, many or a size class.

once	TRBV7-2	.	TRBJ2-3	TGTGCCAGCAGCTTAGCGATCGGGGGGCCAAAGACAGATACGCAGTATTTT	CASSLAIGGPKTDTQYF
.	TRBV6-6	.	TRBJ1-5	TGTGCCAGCAGGGAAGACGGAGAGAACAATCAGCCCCAGCATTTT	CASREDGENNQPQHF
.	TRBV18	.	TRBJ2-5	TGTGCCAGCTCAATCGAACAAGAGACCCAGTACTTC	CASSIEQETQYF
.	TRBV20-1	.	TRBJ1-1	TGCAGTGCTAGAACACAGGGTAGAGCTTTCTTT	CSARTQGRAFF
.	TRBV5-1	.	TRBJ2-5	TGCGCCAGCAGCGGGCGGACGGGACGCCAAGGGACCCAGTACTTC	CASSGRTGRQGTQYF
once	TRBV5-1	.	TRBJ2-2	TGCGCCAGCAGCGGCCCCGGGGAGCTGTTTTTT	CASSGPGELFF
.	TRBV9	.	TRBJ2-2	TGTGCCAGCAGCGTAAGGGTAGCCGGGGAGCTGTTTTTT	CASSVRVAGELFF
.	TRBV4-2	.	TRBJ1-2	TGTGCCAGCAGCCAAGATGAGGTTTCAGTGGACCCCTATGGCTACACCTTC	CASSQDEVSVDPYGYTF
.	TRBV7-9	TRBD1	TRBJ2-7	TGTGCCAGCAGCTTAGGGGGCGGACAGGGGCAAACCTACGAGCAGTACTTC	CASSLGGGQGQTYEQYF
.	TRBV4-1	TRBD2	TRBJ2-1	TGCGCCAGCAGGTCGGGACTAGCGGGAGGGAATGAGCAGTTCTTC	CASRSGLAGGNEQFF
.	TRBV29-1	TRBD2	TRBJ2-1	TGCAGCGTTGCCGGGACTAGCGGAGGACGGGAGCAGTTCTTC	CSVAGTSGGREQFF
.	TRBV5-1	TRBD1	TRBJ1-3	TGCGCCAGCCGGACAGGTTATCGAAACACCATATATTTT	CASRTGYRNTIYF
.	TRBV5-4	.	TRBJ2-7	TGTGCCAGCAGCAACTTGGGGGGAATACAAGGCTACGAGCAGTACTTC	CASSNLGGIQGYEQYF
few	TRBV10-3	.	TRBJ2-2	TGTGCCATCAGAGGAGCAGGGAATACCGGGGAGCTGTTTTTT	CAIRGAGNTGELFF
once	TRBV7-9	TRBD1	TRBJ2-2	TGTGCCAGCAGCGCACACCCCGGGACAGGGGGCGCCGCCGGGGAGCTGTTTTTT	CASSAHPGTGGAAGELFF
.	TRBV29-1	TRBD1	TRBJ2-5	TGCAGCGTTGAGTCAACAGGGGTACAAGAGACCCAGTACTTC	CSVESTGVQETQYF